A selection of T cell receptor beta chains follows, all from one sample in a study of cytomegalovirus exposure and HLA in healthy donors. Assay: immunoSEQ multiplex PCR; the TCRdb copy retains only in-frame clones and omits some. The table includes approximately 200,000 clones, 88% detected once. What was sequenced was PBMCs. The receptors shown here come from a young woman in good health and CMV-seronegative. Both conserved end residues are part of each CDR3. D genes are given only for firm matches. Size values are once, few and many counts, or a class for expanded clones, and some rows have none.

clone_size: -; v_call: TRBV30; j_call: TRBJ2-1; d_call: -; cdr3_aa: CAWSATQANEQFF; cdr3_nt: TGTGCCTGGAGTGCAACGCAGGCAAATGAGCAGTTCTTC
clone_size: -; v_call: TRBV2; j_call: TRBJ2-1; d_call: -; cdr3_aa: CASKMDSSYNEQFF; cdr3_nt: TGTGCCAGCAAGATGGACAGCTCCTACAATGAGCAGTTCTTC
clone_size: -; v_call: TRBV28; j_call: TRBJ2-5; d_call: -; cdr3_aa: CASPLAAQETQYF; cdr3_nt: TGTGCCAGCCCATTAGCGGCCCAAGAGACCCAGTACTTC
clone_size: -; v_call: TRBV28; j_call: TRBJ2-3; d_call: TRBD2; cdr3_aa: CASSTWTSGRVMRSTDTQYF; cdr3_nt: TGTGCCAGCAGTACCTGGACTAGCGGGAGGGTCATGAGAAGCACAGATACGCAGTATTTT
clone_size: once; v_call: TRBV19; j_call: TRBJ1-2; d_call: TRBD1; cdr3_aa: CASSKGGRLYGYTF; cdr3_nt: TGTGCCAGTAGTAAAGGGGGCCGACTATATGGCTACACCTTC
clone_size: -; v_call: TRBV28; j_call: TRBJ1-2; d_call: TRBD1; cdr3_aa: CASSFGGTVGQGAGYTF; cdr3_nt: TGTGCCAGCAGTTTCGGGGGTACCGTTGGACAGGGAGCGGGCTACACCTTC
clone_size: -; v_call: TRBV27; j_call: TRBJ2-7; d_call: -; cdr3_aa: CASSSSLIYEQYF; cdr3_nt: TGTGCCAGCAGTTCAAGCCTCATTTACGAGCAGTACTTC
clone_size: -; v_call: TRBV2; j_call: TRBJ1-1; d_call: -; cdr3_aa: CANSLSNTEAFF; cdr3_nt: TGTGCCAACTCCCTTTCGAACACTGAAGCTTTCTTT
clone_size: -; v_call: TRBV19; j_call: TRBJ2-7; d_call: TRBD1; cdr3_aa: CASSSRDRGDEQYF; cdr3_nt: TGTGCCAGTAGTTCCCGGGACAGGGGCGACGAGCAGTACTTC
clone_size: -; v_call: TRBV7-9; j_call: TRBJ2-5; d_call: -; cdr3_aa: CASSSPKPPGTQYF; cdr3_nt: TGTGCCAGCAGCTCACCTAAACCCCCTGGGACCCAGTACTTC
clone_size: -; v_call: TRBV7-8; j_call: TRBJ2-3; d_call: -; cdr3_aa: CASSPFKSGGTDTQYF; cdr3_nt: TGTGCCAGCAGCCCCTTTAAATCAGGGGGCACAGATACGCAGTATTTT
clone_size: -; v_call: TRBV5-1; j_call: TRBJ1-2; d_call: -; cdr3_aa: CASSPLPLQVWAYGYTF; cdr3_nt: TGCGCCAGCAGCCCCCTCCCCCTCCAGGTCTGGGCCTATGGCTACACCTTC
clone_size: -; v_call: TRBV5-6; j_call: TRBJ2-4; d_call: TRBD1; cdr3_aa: CASSSYRGQANIQYF; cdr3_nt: TGTGCCAGCAGCTCTTACAGGGGGCAGGCGAACATTCAGTACTTC
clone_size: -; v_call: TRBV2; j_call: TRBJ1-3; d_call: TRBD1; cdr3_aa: CASKNRGGNTIYF; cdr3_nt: TGTGCCAGCAAGAACAGGGGTGGAAACACCATATATTTT
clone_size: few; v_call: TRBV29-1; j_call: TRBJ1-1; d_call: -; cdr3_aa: CSTKTGSNTEAFF; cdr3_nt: TGCAGCACCAAGACAGGCTCGAACACTGAAGCTTTCTTT
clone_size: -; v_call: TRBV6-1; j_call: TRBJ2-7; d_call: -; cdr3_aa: CASSEASSDEQYF; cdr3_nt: TGTGCCAGCAGTGAAGCATCGAGCGACGAGCAGTACTTC
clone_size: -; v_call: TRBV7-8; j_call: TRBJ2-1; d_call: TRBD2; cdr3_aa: CASSLWLGGGYNEQFF; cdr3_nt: TGTGCCAGCAGCTTATGGCTTGGCGGGGGGTACAATGAGCAGTTCTTC
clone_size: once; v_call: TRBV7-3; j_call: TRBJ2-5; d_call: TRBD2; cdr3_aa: CASRPSGSETQYF; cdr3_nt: TGTGCCAGCAGGCCTAGCGGGAGTGAGACCCAGTACTTC
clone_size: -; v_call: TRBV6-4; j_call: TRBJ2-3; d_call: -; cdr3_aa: CASSDSGLAWDTQYF; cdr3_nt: TGTGCCAGCAGTGACTCGGGGCTAGCGTGGGATACGCAGTATTTT
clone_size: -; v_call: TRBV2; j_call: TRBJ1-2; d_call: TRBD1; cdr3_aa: CASSGRQGAVIDRGYTF; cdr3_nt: TGTGCCAGCAGTGGAAGACAGGGGGCGGTAATCGATCGTGGCTACACCTTC
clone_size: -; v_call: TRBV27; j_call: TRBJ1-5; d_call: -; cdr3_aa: CASSGRGNQPQHF; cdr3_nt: TGTGCCAGCAGTGGCAGGGGCAATCAGCCCCAGCATTTT
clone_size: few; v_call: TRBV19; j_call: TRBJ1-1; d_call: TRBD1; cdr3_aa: CASSSLQGHTEAFF; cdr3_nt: TGTGCCAGTAGTTCCCTACAGGGGCACACTGAAGCTTTCTTT
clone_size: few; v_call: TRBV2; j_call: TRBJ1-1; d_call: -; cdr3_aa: CASERQNTEAFF; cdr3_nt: TGTGCCAGCGAAAGACAGAACACTGAAGCTTTCTTT
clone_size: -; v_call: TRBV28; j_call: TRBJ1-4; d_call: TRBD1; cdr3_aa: CASSFRGTNEKLFF; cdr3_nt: TGTGCCAGCAGTTTCAGGGGGACTAATGAAAAACTGTTTTTT
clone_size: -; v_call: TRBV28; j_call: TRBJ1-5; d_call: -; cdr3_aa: CASISSVTPGVNQPQHF; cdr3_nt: TGTGCCAGCATCTCCTCGGTGACCCCAGGGGTGAATCAGCCCCAGCATTTT
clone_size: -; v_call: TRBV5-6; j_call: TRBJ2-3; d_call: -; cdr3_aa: CASSWSADTQYF; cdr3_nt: TGTGCCAGCAGCTGGAGCGCAGATACGCAGTATTTT
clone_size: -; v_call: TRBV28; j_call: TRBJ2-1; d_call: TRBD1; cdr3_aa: CASSVTGGPYNEQFF; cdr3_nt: TGTGCCAGCAGTGTAACAGGGGGCCCCTACAATGAGCAGTTCTTC
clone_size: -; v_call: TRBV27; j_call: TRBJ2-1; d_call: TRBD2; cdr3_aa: CASSTGLAYNEQFF; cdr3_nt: TGTGCCAGCAGTACGGGACTAGCCTACAATGAGCAGTTCTTC
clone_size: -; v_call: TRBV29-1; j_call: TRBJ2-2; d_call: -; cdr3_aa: CSVEFRDTNTGELFF; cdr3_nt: TGCAGCGTTGAATTCCGGGACACCAACACCGGGGAGCTGTTTTTT
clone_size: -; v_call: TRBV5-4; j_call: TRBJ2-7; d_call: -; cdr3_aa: CASSSTVGGPSYEQYF; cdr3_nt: TGTGCCAGCAGCTCCACCGTGGGGGGGCCCTCCTACGAGCAGTACTTC
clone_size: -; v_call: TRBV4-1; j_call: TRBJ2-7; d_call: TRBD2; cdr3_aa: CASSQAIFGTSGRNYEQYF; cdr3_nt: TGCGCCAGCAGCCAAGCGATTTTCGGTACTAGCGGGAGAAACTACGAGCAGTACTTC
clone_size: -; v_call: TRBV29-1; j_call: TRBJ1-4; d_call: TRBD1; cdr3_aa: CSVRTGGIEKLFF; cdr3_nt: TGCAGCGTCCGGACAGGGGGCATTGAAAAACTGTTTTTT
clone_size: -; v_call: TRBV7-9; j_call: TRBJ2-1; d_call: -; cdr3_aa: CASSPRVYNEQFF; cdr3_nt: TGTGCCAGCAGCCCTCGGGTCTACAATGAGCAGTTCTTC
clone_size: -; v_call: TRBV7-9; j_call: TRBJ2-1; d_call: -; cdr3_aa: CASSREGFEQFF; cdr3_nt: TGTGCCAGCAGCCGGGAAGGTTTTGAGCAGTTCTTC
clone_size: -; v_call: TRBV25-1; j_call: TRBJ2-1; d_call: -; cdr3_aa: CASSESGQGEQFF; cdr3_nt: TGTGCCAGCAGTGAATCAGGGCAAGGGGAGCAGTTCTTC
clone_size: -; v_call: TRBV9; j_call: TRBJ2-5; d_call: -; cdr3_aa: CASSTPGKLPETQYF; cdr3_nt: TGTGCCAGTTCCACCCCGGGAAAACTCCCGGAGACCCAGTACTTC
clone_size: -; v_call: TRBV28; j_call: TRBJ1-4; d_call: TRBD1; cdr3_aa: CASSPGQINEKLFF; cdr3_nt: TGTGCCAGCAGTCCGGGACAGATTAATGAAAAACTGTTTTTT
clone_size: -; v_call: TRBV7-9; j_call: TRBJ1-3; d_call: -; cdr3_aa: CASSPFDSGNTIYF; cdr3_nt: TGTGCCAGCAGCCCCTTCGACTCCGGAAACACCATATATTTT
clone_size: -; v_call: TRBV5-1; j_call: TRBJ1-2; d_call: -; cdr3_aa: CASSFSGGRGGYTF; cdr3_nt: TGCGCCAGCAGCTTTTCCGGGGGGCGCGGTGGCTACACCTTC
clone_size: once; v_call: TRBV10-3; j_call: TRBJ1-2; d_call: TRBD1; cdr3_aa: CATGQGRDGYTF; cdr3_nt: TGTGCCACGGGACAGGGGCGGGATGGCTACACCTTC
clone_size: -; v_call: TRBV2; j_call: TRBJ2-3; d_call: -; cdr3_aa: CASSDGRTSTDTQYF; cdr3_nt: TGTGCCAGCAGTGATGGGCGGACAAGCACAGATACGCAGTATTTT
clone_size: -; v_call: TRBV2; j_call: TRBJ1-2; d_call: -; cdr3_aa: CASYGGIRHTF; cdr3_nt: TGTGCCAGCTACGGGGGAATTCGCCACACCTTC
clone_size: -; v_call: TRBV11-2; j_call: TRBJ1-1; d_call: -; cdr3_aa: CASSLDLDRRNTEAFF; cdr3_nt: TGTGCCAGCAGCTTAGACCTCGACAGAAGGAACACTGAAGCTTTCTTT
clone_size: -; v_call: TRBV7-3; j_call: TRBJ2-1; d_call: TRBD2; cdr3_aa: CASSQTGLAGAHPQNNEQFF; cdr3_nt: TGTGCCAGCAGTCAAACTGGACTAGCGGGAGCCCACCCCCAAAACAATGAGCAGTTCTTC
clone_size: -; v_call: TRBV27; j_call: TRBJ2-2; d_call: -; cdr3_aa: CASSPANSGELFF; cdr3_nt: TGTGCCAGCAGTCCCGCGAACAGCGGGGAGCTGTTTTTT
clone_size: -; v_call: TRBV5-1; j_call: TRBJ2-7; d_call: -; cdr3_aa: CASSLSRSYEQYF; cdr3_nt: TGCGCCAGCAGCTTGTCTAGGTCCTACGAGCAGTACTTC
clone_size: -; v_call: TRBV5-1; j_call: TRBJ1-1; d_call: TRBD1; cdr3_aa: CASSLTGEFTEAFF; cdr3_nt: TGCGCCAGCAGCTTAACAGGGGAGTTCACTGAAGCTTTCTTT
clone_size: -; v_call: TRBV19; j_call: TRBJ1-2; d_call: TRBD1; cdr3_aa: CASRIPGTGVGYTF; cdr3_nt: TGTGCCAGTAGGATTCCCGGGACAGGAGTTGGCTACACCTTC
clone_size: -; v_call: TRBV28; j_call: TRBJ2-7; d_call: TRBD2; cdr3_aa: CASSLGGRLYEQYF; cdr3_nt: TGTGCCAGCAGTTTGGGCGGGAGGCTCTACGAGCAGTACTTC
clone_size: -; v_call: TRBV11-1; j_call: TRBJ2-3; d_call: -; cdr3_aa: CASRGEGQSQHTQYF; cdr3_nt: TGTGCCAGCAGAGGCGAGGGCCAATCACAGCATACGCAGTATTTT
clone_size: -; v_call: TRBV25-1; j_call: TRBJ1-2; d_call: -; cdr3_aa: CASSGTGTSSGYTF; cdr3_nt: TGTGCCAGCAGCGGGACTGGGACGTCCTCCGGCTACACCTTC
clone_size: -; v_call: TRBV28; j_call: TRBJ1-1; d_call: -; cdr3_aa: CASSFQGLNTEAFF; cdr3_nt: TGTGCCAGCAGTTTTCAGGGCCTGAACACTGAAGCTTTCTTT
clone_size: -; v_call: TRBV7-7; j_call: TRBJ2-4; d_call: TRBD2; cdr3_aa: CASSLGGGRVGNIQYF; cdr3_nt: TGTGCTAGCAGCTTAGGAGGTGGGAGGGTCGGAAACATTCAGTACTTC
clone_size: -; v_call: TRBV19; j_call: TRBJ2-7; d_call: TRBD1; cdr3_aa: CASSKTGGESYEQYF; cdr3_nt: TGTGCCAGTAGTAAGACAGGGGGTGAGTCCTACGAGCAGTACTTC
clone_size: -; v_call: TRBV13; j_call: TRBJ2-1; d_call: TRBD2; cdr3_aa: CASSFIGGSSGGGSDNEQFF; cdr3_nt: TGTGCCAGCAGCTTTATCGGGGGATCATCTGGCGGGGGAAGCGACAATGAGCAGTTCTTC
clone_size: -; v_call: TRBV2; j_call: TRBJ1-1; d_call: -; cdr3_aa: CASIQGSPANTEAFF; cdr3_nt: TGTGCCAGCATCCAGGGATCGCCTGCGAACACTGAAGCTTTCTTT
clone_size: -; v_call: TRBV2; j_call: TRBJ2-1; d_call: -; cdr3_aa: CASRRTVGGNEQFF; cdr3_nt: TGTGCCAGCAGAAGAACAGTAGGAGGCAATGAGCAGTTCTTC
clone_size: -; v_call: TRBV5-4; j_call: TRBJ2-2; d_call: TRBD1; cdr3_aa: CASSPQLGQGRTGELFF; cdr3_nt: TGTGCCAGCAGCCCTCAGTTAGGACAGGGTCGCACCGGGGAGCTGTTTTTT